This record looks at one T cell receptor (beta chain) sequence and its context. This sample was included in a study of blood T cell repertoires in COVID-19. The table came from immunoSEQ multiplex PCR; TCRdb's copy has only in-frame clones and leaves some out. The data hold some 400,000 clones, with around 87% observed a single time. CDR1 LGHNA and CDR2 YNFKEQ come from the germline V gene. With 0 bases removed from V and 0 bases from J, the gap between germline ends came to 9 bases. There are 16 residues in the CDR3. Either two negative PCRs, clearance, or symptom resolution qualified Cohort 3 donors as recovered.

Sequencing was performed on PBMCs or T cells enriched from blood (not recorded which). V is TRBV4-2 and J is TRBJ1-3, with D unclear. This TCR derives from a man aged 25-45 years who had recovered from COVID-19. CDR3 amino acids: CASSQDTTVSGNTIYF. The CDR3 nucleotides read TGTGCCAGCAGCCAAGATACGACTGTCTCTGGAAACACCATATATTTT.